The 29 T cell receptor beta chains reported below all come from one sample, sequenced in a study of cytomegalovirus exposure and HLA in healthy donors. PCR amplification relied on 60 Vbeta primers (plus 13 Jbeta primers). Generated by immunoSEQ multiplex PCR, the TCRdb table keeps only in-frame clones and is missing some. Counted here are more than 25,000 clones, 62% occurring once; the ten biggest clones make up roughly two fifths. The source material was PBMCs. The receptors originated from a male donor in good health and CMV-seropositive.

This chain joins TRBV5-1 and TRBJ1-4; D perhaps matches TRBD1 (6 bases). CDR3 length: 14 amino acids. The germline V gene encodes CDR1 SGHRS and CDR2 YFSETQ. Deletions cut 8 bases from V and 6 bases from J, with 17 bases between. Written as DNA, the CDR3 is TGCGCCAGTTCGCCAGGGGACGTTGATGAAAAACTGTTTTTT. It is translated as CASSPGDVDEKLFF.

The gene calls are TRBV6-4 and TRBJ2-6; 12 bases align to TRBD1. CDR1 MRHNA and CDR2 SNTAGT come from the germline V gene. CDR3 length equals 17 residues. V lost 4 bases, J lost 0 bases, and 1 base stayed unmatched. The CDR3 coding sequence is TGTGCCAGCAGTGGGGACAGGGGGCCCTCTGGGGCCAACGTCCTGACTTTC. Residues: CASSGDRGPSGANVLTF.

This clone was observed a single time. This sequence joins TRBV18 and TRBJ1-4; 9 bases are a match to TRBD1. Trimming at V came to 6 bases and at J to 7 bases, leaving 6 bases not matched to a gene. The CDR3 extends over 14 amino acids. The germline V gene encodes CDR1 KGHSH and CDR2 LQKENI. CDR3 DNA: TGTGCCAGCTCCCCGGACAGGGGCGGTGAAAAACTGTTTTTT. Protein sequence: CASSPDRGGEKLFF.

The chain employs TRBV6-5 and TRBJ1-5; D is possibly TRBD1 (5 bases). The V gene's germline CDR1 is MNHEY and CDR2 SVGAGI. Trimming shortened V by 6 bases and J by 4 bases, and 16 bases separated the two germline ends. CDR3 length: 15 residues. CDR3 nucleotides: TGTGCCAGCAGACGCGGGACGGCGGGAAATCAGCCCCAGCATTTT. This gives the protein CASRRGTAGNQPQHF.

This rearrangement joins TRBV5-1 to TRBJ2-7; D is possibly TRBD2 (6 bases). Per germline, CDR1 SGHRS and CDR2 YFSETQ. Trimming shortened V by 6 bases and J by 1 base, and 23 bases separated the two germline ends. CDR3 length: 17 residues. This CDR3 is CASKMGLSWTVSYEQYF. In DNA form, the CDR3 reads TGCGCCAGCAAGATGGGACTCTCCTGGACGGTTTCCTACGAGCAGTACTTC.

The gene calls are TRBV6-1 and TRBJ2-4; weak D call: TRBD2 (6 bases). V lost 2 bases to trimming and J lost 1 base, with 15 bases between them. The CDR3 contains 17 residues. Germline V gives CDR1 MNHNS, CDR2 SASEGT. Here the CDR3 reads CASSEILGGMAKNIQYF. As DNA, the CDR3 is TGTGCCAGCAGTGAAATCTTGGGCGGGATGGCCAAAAACATTCAGTACTTC.

The chain combines TRBV7-2 with TRBJ2-7, with 8 bases that match TRBD2. CDR3 length equals 15 residues. Germline assignment: CDR1 SGHTA and CDR2 FQGNSA. V trimming: 2 bases; J trimming: 2 bases; junction bases outside the gene matches: 5. For the CDR3, the DNA is TGTGCCAGCAGCTTAAATCCGGGACTAGCCTACGAGCAGTACTTC. Encoded protein: CASSLNPGLAYEQYF.

The V and J genes are TRBV19 and TRBJ2-1, with D possibly TRBD2 on 6 matching bases. Germline-derived CDR1 and CDR2 are LNHDA and SQIVND (reference sequence). Trimming removed 6 bases from V and 6 bases from J, with 15 bases in between. This CDR3 has 14 amino acids. In nucleotides, the CDR3 is TGTGCCAGTAGAAGCCTTAGCGGTAGCAATGAGCAGTTCTTC. This codes for CASRSLSGSNEQFF.

This chain joins TRBV5-1 and TRBJ2-2; possible D gene TRBD2, 6 bases. The CDR3 runs to 14 residues. Between the trimmed V and J ends, which lost 9 bases and 6 bases, there was a span of 18 bases. Germline V gives CDR1 SGHRS, CDR2 YFSETQ. The CDR3 DNA sequence: TGCGCCACCCGGGAAGGGTCGGGGGCCGGGGAGCTGTTTTTT. Protein product: CATREGSGAGELFF.

This chain links TRBV6-4 with TRBJ2-3; TRBD2 matches at 7 bases. V lost 6 bases to trimming and J lost 4 bases; unmatched junction nucleotides: 7. CDR3 length: 14 residues. CDR1 is MRHNA and CDR2 is SNTAGT in the germline V gene. The DNA of the CDR3 is TGTGCCAGCAGGGAGGCGGGAGATGCAGATACGCAGTATTTT. Protein: CASREAGDADTQYF.

This clone was observed a few times. The chain carries TRBV6-4 and TRBJ2-3, with TRBD2 matching over 8 bases. Trimming cost V 4 bases and J 0 bases; bases outside gene matches: 0. Per germline, CDR1 MRHNA and CDR2 SNTAGT. The CDR3 contains 14 residues. DNA of the CDR3: TGTGCCAGCAGTGCTAGCGGGAGCACAGATACGCAGTATTTT. This gives the protein CASSASGSTDTQYF.

This clone was recorded a few times. The V call is TRBV6-6, the J call TRBJ1-1; tentative D call: TRBD1 (5 bases). The germline V gene encodes CDR1 MNHNY and CDR2 SVGAGI (reference sequence). Trimming cost V 8 bases and J 9 bases, with 10 bases left between them. The CDR3 has 10 residues. For the CDR3, the DNA is TGTGCCAGCGCGGGGGGGAAAGCTTTCTTT. It encodes CASAGGKAFF.

The chain joins TRBV7-3 to TRBJ1-5, with TRBD1 identical over 8 bases. The CDR3 is made up of 16 amino acids. In germline, CDR1 is SGHTA, CDR2 FQGTGA. V was clipped by 0 bases and J by 2 bases; unmatched bases: 3. The CDR3 loop is CASSLTGTGGNQPQHF. CDR3 sequence (DNA): TGTGCCAGCAGCTTAACTGGGACAGGCGGCAATCAGCCCCAGCATTTT. Full variable domain (rest looked up from reference TRBV7-3 and TRBJ1-5): GAGVSQTPSNKVTEKGKYVELRCDPISGHTALYWYRQSLGQGPEFLIYFQGTGAADDSGLPNDRFFAVRPEGSVSTLKIQRTERGDSAVYLCASSLTGTGGNQPQHFGDGTRLSIL.

As concerns this clone: It differs at one base from a far larger clone, so likely a read error. Other DNA variants within this sample encode the same CDR3. The chain uses TRBV7-7 and TRBJ2-1; TRBD2 matches at 8 bases. The CDR3 has 14 residues. Germline CDR1 and CDR2: SSHAT and FNYEAQ (reference sequence). For the CDR3, the DNA is TGTGCTAGCAGCTCCACTAGCGGCTACAATGAGCAGTTCTTC. Translating it yields CASSSTSGYNEQFF.

The chain couples TRBV5-1 to TRBJ2-5, with D maybe TRBD2 (6 bases). Trimming removed 4 bases from V and 5 bases from J, with 15 bases in between. The germline V gene has CDR1 SGHRS and CDR2 YFSETQ. The CDR3 covers 14 residues. The CDR3 region has the DNA TGCGCCAGCAGCGGGGGTAGGGAGGTGGAGACCCAGTACTTC. Its protein product is CASSGGREVETQYF. The variable domain in full, completed from reference TRBV5-1 and TRBJ2-5, reads KAGVTQTPRYLIKTRGQQVTLSCSPISGHRSVSWYQQTPGQGLQFLFEYFSETQRNKGNFPGRFSGRQFSNSRSEMNVSTLELGDSALYLCASSGGREVETQYFGPGTRLLVL.

This rearrangement joins TRBV10-3 to TRBJ2-1, with TRBD2 matching over 10 bases. The J segment lost 5 bases and the V segment lost 6 bases, leaving 7 bases of the junction unmatched. There are 15 residues in the CDR3. CDR1 is ENHRY and CDR2 is SYGVKD in the germline V gene. In nucleotides, the CDR3 is TGTGCCATCAGCACCTCTAGCGGGGGCCACAATGAGCAGTTCTTC. This gives the protein CAISTSSGGHNEQFF.

V is TRBV9 and J is TRBJ2-3, with 9 nucleotides matching TRBD2. CDR3 size: 16 residues. The trim removed 2 bases at V and 1 base at J, leaving 5 bases unmatched. CDR1 and CDR2 (germline): SGDLS, YYNGEE. Written as DNA, the CDR3 is TGTGCCAGCAGCGTTGGGTTAGCGGGGGGCACAGATACGCAGTATTTT. It codes for CASSVGLAGGTDTQYF.

This clone was counted between two and nine times. V and J are TRBV6-6 and TRBJ1-1, with a possible D match to TRBD1 (5 bases). The CDR3 is 11 residues long. The V gene's germline CDR1 is MNHNY and CDR2 SVGAGI (reference sequence). The V end was cut by 11 bases, the J end by 5 bases, with 12 bases between. CDR3 region: CAGGRGTEAFF. The CDR3 nucleotides are TGTGCCGGCGGAAGGGGTACTGAAGCTTTCTTT.

This chain uses TRBV2 with TRBJ1-4; D possibly corresponds to TRBD1 (6 bases). There are 14 residues in the CDR3. V lost 8 bases to trimming and J lost 4 bases, with 14 bases between them. Germline V gene lookup returns CDR1 SNHLY and CDR2 FYNNEI. The CDR3 sequence: CASGPTGVNEKLFF. In nucleotides, the CDR3 is TGTGCCAGCGGACCGACAGGTGTTAATGAAAAACTGTTTTTT.

V and J are TRBV19 and TRBJ1-1, with D possibly being TRBD1 (6 bases). Germline values: CDR1 LNHDA, CDR2 SQIVND (reference sequence). This CDR3 contains 15 residues. Trimming took off 9 bases at V and 2 bases at J, with 19 bases between the two ends. The CDR3 loop is CASRSLRTVNTEAFF. CDR3 in DNA: TGTGCCAGCCGAAGCCTGAGGACAGTCAACACTGAAGCTTTCTTT.

The rearrangement uses TRBV30 and TRBJ1-4, with 11 nucleotides matching TRBD1. The trim removed 5 bases at V and 12 bases at J, leaving 8 bases unmatched. The CDR3 spans 13 residues. CDR1 is GTSNPN and CDR2 is SVGIG in the germline V gene (reference sequence). CDR3 DNA: TGTGCCTGGCGATTCCCGGGACAGGGGGAACTGTTTTTT. Translating it yields CAWRFPGQGELFF.

This chain uses TRBV6-4 with TRBJ2-1; 9 bases align to TRBD2. J lost 15 bases, V lost 0 bases, and 9 bases had no gene match. The length of the CDR3 is 14 residues. Germline V gene data show CDR1 as MRHNA and CDR2 as SNTAGT. As DNA, the CDR3 is TGTGCCAGCAGTGACTCGGTTAGTAGCGGGAGTATGTTCTTC. Its translation: CASSDSVSSGSMFF.

This chain uses TRBV6-5 with TRBJ2-7; 9 bases are a match to TRBD2. CDR1 is MNHEY and CDR2 is SVGAGI in the germline V gene. CDR3 length: 15 residues. The J segment lost 5 bases and the V segment lost 5 bases, leaving 10 bases of the junction unmatched. This CDR3 is CASSRLAAAPHEQYF. Written as DNA, the CDR3 is TGTGCCAGCAGTAGACTAGCGGCCGCCCCCCACGAGCAGTACTTC.

Here the CDR3 reads CASSTRDKNTGELFF. CDR3 DNA: TGCGCCAGCAGCACCCGGGACAAGAACACCGGGGAGCTGTTTTTT. The chain is built from TRBV5-1 and TRBJ2-2; D might be TRBD1 (6 bases). The CDR3 contains 15 residues. Trimming shortened V by 4 bases and J by 1 base, and 11 bases separated the two germline ends. Germline CDR1 reads SGHRS; CDR2 reads YFSETQ.

This clone was seen more than once but under ten times. This sequence joins TRBV7-2 and TRBJ1-2; the match to TRBD1 covers 7 bases. V trimming: 2 bases; J trimming: 2 bases; junction bases outside the gene matches: 11. CDR1 is SGHTA and CDR2 is FQGNSA in the germline V gene. CDR3 size: 17 residues. The CDR3 DNA follows: TGTGCCAGCAGCTTATCGCCGAGTGCAGGGGGGAACTATGGCTACACCTTC. It translates to CASSLSPSAGGNYGYTF.

This rearrangement joins TRBV19 to TRBJ1-1, with 9 bases aligning to TRBD1. The germline V gene has CDR1 LNHDA and CDR2 SQIVND (reference sequence). This CDR3 has 14 amino acids. V was clipped by 6 bases and J by 3 bases; unmatched bases: 5. CDR3 region: CASSLRTGDTEAFF. The CDR3 region has the DNA TGTGCCAGTAGCCTACGGACAGGGGACACTGAAGCTTTCTTT.

V is TRBV6-5 and J is TRBJ1-2; tentative D call: TRBD1 (6 bases). V was trimmed by 10 bases and J by 7 bases, leaving 16 bases between them. This CDR3 is 12 amino acids long. Germline CDR1 MNHEY, CDR2 SVGAGI. CDR3 coding DNA: TGTGCCACACGCGTAGGGGGACGTGGCTACACCTTC. It is translated as CATRVGGRGYTF.

This clone was seen only a few times. The chain has TRBV18 and TRBJ2-7; a possible D gene is TRBD1 (6 bases). Per the germline V gene, CDR1 is KGHSH and CDR2 is LQKENI. This CDR3 is built from 16 residues. The V gene lost 2 bases and the J gene lost 2 bases, with 16 bases spanning the gap. This chain's CDR3 is CASSPGGQGGTYEQYF. For the CDR3, the DNA is TGTGCCAGCTCACCAGGGGGCCAGGGTGGGACCTACGAGCAGTACTTC.

V and J are TRBV7-2 and TRBJ1-2; tentative D call: TRBD1 (6 bases). The CDR3 runs 15 residues. V lost 1 base and J 8 bases, leaving 17 bases between the germline ends. Per germline, CDR1 SGHTA and CDR2 FQGNSA. The CDR3 is CASSLDRSTGSGYTF. CDR3 coding DNA: TGTGCCAGCAGCTTAGATCGGTCGACAGGAAGCGGCTACACCTTC.